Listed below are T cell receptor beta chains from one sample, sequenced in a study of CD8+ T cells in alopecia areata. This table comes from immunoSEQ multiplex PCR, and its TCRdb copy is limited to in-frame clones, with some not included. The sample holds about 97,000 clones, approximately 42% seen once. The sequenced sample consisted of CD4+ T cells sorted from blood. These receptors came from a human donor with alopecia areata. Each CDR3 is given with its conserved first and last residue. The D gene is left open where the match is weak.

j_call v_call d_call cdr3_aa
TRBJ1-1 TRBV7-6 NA CASSLSGLTEAFF
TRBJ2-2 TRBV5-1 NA CASSLAQVPGELFF
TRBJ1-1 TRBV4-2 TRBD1 CASSNDRGQAFF
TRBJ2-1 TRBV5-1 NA CASSLGAYNEQFF
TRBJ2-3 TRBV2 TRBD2 CASTSGYQSDTQYF
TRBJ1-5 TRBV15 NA CATSRVVQSNQPQHF
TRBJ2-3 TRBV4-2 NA CASSQVGVSDTQYF
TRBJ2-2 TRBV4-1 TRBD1 CASSQDTRRGYTGELFF
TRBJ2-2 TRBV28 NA CASSLADRNTGELFF
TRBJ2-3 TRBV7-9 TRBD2 CASSWTSGVSTDTQYF
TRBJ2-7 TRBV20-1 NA CSATPRREQYF
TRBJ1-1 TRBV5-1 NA CATNRDGWDTEAFF
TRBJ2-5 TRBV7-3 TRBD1 CASSLTGTGETQYF
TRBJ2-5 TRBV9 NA CASSVGLAGAETQYF
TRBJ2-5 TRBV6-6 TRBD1 CASDGTEETQYF
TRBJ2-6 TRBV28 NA CASSLIHNEAGSSGANVLTF
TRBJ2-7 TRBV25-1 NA CASSDMAEQYF
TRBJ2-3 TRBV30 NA CASARGGTDTQYF
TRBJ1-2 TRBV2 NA CASSEWVGDYGYTF
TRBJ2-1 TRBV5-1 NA CASSLGSGFNEQFF
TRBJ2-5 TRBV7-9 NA CASGETQYF
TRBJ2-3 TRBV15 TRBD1 CATSRVGGRDTQYF
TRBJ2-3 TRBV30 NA CAWSQGSTDTQYF
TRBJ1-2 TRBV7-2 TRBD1 CASSLQGVTYGYTF
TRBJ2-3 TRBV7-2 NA CASGRDTDTQYF
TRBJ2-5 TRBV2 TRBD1 CASSKNQGAGETQYF
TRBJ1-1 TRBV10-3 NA CAIQGLLNTEAFF
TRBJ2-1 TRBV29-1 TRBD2 CSVELAGLTYNEQFF
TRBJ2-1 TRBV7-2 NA CASSWKYEQFF
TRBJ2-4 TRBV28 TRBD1 CASRYRGRINIQYF
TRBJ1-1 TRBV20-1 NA CSARSYTEAFF
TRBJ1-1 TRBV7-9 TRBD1 CASSSRLDRANTEALF
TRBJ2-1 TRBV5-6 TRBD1 CASSSRQGRNEQFF
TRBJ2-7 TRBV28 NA CASSPDIYEQYF
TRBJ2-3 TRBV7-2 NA CASSLTGLDTQYF
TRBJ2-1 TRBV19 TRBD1 CASSRDRELYNEQFF
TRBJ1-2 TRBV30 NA CAWSNSAERGYTF
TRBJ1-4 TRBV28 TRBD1 CASSTGGVGTNEKLFF